The 14 T cell receptor beta chains below were found in one sample sequenced in a study of T cells in Graves' hyperthyroidism and ophthalmopathy. Template material for amplifying TCR beta CDR3 regions consisted of RNA transcripts. HTBI primers were used for first-round RT-PCR of the TCR CDR3. In TCRdb, the multiplex PCR reads were re-called with MiXCR into one record per CDR3 protein. Of around 520,000 distinct CDR3 sequences listed, around 14% are singletons. Input material: blood. The receptors shown here come from a young woman with Graves' hyperthyroidism.

At least ten counts were recorded for this clonotype. The chain employs TRBV30 and TRBJ1-4; the D is unclear. The CDR3 covers 11 residues. The ends were cut back, 0 bases at V and 10 bases at J, with 6 bases in the middle. Germline-derived CDR1 and CDR2 are GTSNPN and SVGIG (reference sequence). CDR3 coding DNA: TGTGCCTGGAGTGTATCCGGAAAACTGTTTTTT. It codes for CAWSVSGKLFF.

This clonotype was seen repeatedly, ten times or more. This chain joins TRBV12-3 or TRBV12-4 and TRBJ2-4; 8 nucleotides match TRBD2. The ends lost 1 base at V and 8 bases at J; junction bases unmatched: 1. CDR3 length: 13 residues. The CDR3 is CASSLGSGDIQYF. The CDR3, as DNA: TGTGCCAGCAGTTTAGGTAGCGGGGACATTCAGTACTTC.

This clonotype was counted ten times or more. The rearrangement links TRBV10-2 to TRBJ2-7; TRBD1 is a possible D gene (6 bases). The CDR3 is 15 amino acids. Germline V gene lookup returns CDR1 WSHSY and CDR2 SAAADI. Trimming shortened V by 1 base and J by 4 bases, and 14 bases separated the two germline ends. The CDR3 reads CASSELTGPVYEQYF. The CDR3 DNA sequence: TGCGCCAGCAGTGAGTTGACAGGACCCGTATACGAGCAGTACTTC.

The table lists this clonotype with many counts. The chain's CDR3 is CASSLALGQRNTEAFF. For the CDR3, the DNA is TGTGCCAGCAGTTTAGCGCTGGGACAGCGAAACACTGAAGCTTTCTTT. This chain uses TRBV12-3 or TRBV12-4 with TRBJ1-1; the match to TRBD1 covers 7 bases. Losses at the gene ends were 0 bases for V and 2 bases for J; bases not matched to a gene: 6. The CDR3 is 16 amino acids.

This clonotype was counted ten times or more. V usage is TRBV18 and J usage is TRBJ2-1, with unresolved D. The V gene's germline CDR1 is KGHSH and CDR2 LQKENI. V lost 0 bases and J lost 7, with 7 bases in between. The CDR3 runs 13 residues. CDR3 amino acids: CASSPPSFNEQFF. The CDR3 DNA reads TGTGCCAGCTCACCACCTAGCTTTAATGAGCAGTTCTTC. The whole variable domain, filled in from reference TRBV18 and TRBJ2-1, reads NAGVMQNPRHLVRRRGQEARLRCSPMKGHSHVYWYRQLPEEGLKFMVYLQKENIIDESGMPKERFSAEFPKEGPSILRIQQVVRGDSAAYFCASSPPSFNEQFFGPGTRLTVL.

This clonotype was observed at least ten times. The gene calls are TRBV7-3 and TRBJ2-5; either TRBD1 or TRBD2 may supply D (5 bases each). In germline, CDR1 is SGHTA, CDR2 FQGTGA. Trimming shortened V by 3 bases and J by 5 bases, and 19 bases separated the two germline ends. This CDR3 spans 16 amino acids. CDR3 DNA sequence: TGTGCCAGCAGCTTGTCTGCCGGGACGGCGGTGGAGACCCAGTACTTC. The encoded protein is CASSLSAGTAVETQYF.

This clonotype has a handful of counts. This chain joins TRBV20-1 and TRBJ1-6; D is possibly TRBD1 (5 bases). V dropped 0 bases and J dropped 0 bases, with 21 bases sitting between them. The V gene's germline CDR1 is DFQATT and CDR2 SNEGSKA (reference sequence). CDR3 length equals 20 residues. The CDR3 bases are TGCAGTGCTAGAGATTTTCTCCAGGGAATTAGGGGCTCCTATAATTCACCCCTCCACTTT. Translated: CSARDFLQGIRGSYNSPLHF.

This clonotype was detected a few times. A far larger clone is just one base off, so this is likely a read error. The chain recombines TRBV9 with TRBJ1-1; no definite D call. The CDR3 consists of 13 residues. Germline CDR1 is SGDLS and CDR2 is YYNGEE. The V end lost 0 bases, the J end lost 1 base, and 4 bases lay between the germline ends. The CDR3 bases are TGTGCCAGCAGCGTAGGGTGGAACACTGAAGCTTTCTTT. Amino acids: CASSVGWNTEAFF.

This clonotype was counted many times. V and J are TRBV20-1 and TRBJ2-1; tentatively, D is TRBD1 (6 bases). CDR1 is DFQATT and CDR2 is SNEGSKA in the germline V gene (reference sequence). This CDR3 comprises 14 residues. V lost 4 bases and J lost 7, with 17 bases in between. The CDR3 bases are TGCAGTGCTATACGCTGGGACAACGGGAATGAGCAGTTCTTC. Protein product: CSAIRWDNGNEQFF.

This clonotype was picked up many times. The chain recombines TRBV13 with TRBJ2-2, with 8 bases lining up with TRBD2. The junction had 5 bases not matched to a gene; V was cut back by 5 bases and J by 3 bases. This CDR3 is 15 amino acids long. The V gene's germline CDR1 is PRHDT and CDR2 FYEKMQ (reference sequence). The CDR3 is CASSPGGEHTGELFF. Written as DNA, the CDR3 is TGTGCCAGCAGCCCCGGGGGGGAGCACACCGGGGAGCTGTTTTTT.

This clonotype was observed at least ten times. The chain couples TRBV10-2 to TRBJ2-1; 10 nucleotides line up with TRBD1. Germline V gives CDR1 WSHSY, CDR2 SAAADI. Trimming took 6 bases from V and 4 from J; bases not matched to a gene: 18. CDR3 length: 19 residues. The CDR3 sequence: CASRGQGLTGTRRYNEQFF. The DNA for the CDR3 is TGCGCCAGCAGGGGACAGGGGCTAACCGGGACTAGGCGGTACAATGAGCAGTTCTTC.

The chain joins TRBV11-2 to TRBJ1-1; no clear D. Germline CDR1 and CDR2: SGHAT and FQNNGV. V lost 6 bases to trimming and J lost 5 bases, with 16 bases between them. The CDR3 is made up of 14 amino acids. In DNA form, the CDR3 reads TGTGCCAGCAGGGGAGTCCGGGGTTGGACTGAAGCTTTCTTT. This translates into CASRGVRGWTEAFF.

This clonotype was seen at least ten times. The CDR3 loop reads CASGRRDTAANYGYTF. The CDR3 nucleotides read TGTGCCAGCGGGAGACGGGACACCGCTGCTAACTATGGCTACACCTTC. This sequence joins TRBV6-1 and TRBJ1-2; weak D call: TRBD1 (6 bases). The CDR3 covers 16 residues. Germline assignment: CDR1 MNHNS and CDR2 SASEGT. Trimming shortened V by 8 bases and J by 0 bases, and 19 bases separated the two germline ends.

This clonotype was counted many times. This sequence joins TRBV18 and TRBJ1-2, with 9 bases lining up with TRBD1. CDR1 is KGHSH and CDR2 is LQKENI in the germline V gene. This CDR3 has 15 residues. Trimming at V came to 1 base and at J to 4 bases, leaving 4 bases not matched to a gene. CDR3 coding DNA: TGTGCCAGCTCACCACGACAGGGGGGACGCTATGGCTACACCTTC. It yields the protein CASSPRQGGRYGYTF.